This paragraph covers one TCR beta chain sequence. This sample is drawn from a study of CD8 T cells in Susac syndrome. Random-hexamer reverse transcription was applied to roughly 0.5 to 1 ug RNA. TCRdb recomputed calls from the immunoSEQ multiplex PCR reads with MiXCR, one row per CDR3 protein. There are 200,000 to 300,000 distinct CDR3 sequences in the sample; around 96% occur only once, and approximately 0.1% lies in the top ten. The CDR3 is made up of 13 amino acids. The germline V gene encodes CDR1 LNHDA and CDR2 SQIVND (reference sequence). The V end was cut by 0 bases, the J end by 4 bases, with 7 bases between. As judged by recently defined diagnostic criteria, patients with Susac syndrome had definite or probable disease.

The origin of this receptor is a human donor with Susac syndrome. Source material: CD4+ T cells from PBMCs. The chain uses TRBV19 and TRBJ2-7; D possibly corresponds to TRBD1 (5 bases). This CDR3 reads CASSIDQGYEQYF. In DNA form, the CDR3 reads TGTGCCAGTAGTATAGATCAGGGATACGAGCAGTACTTC.